Included here is one T cell receptor beta chain sequence, with context. The sample is drawn from a study of T cell responses to AZD1222 COVID-19 vaccine. The CDR3 is made up of 18 amino acids. From germline, CDR1 is MNHEY and CDR2 SMNVEV (reference sequence). V gave up 5 bases and J gave up 4 bases; unmatched junction bases: 18. Repertoires were generated with immunoSEQ multiplex PCR, while TCRdb's copy carries only in-frame clones and drops some. This table holds some 82,000 clones, 75% to 90% found once. The chain combines TRBV27 with TRBJ1-2, with 8 bases aligning to TRBD1. The specimen was peripheral blood, collected on day 0 of AZD1222 vaccination. This TCR was recovered from an adult in good health. Written as DNA, the CDR3 is TGTGCCAGCAGTCCGCAACAGGGGGAGACGGTATTGGGCTATGGCTACACCTTC. Amino acid sequence: CASSPQQGETVLGYGYTF.